These 4 T cell receptor beta chains were sequenced from one sample in a study of T cell clonality in common variable immunodeficiency. Using immunoSEQ multiplex PCR, the repertoire was profiled, and TCRdb retains in-frame clones only, with some absent. The record shows about 37,000 clones for this sample, with no singletons present. Sequenced input: peripheral blood mononuclear cells. The receptors originated from a person between 18 and 69 years old in good health.

This clone was recorded at least ten times. Read coverage stops 3 residues before the CDR3 terminus; the germline J gene supplies the remainder. The chain couples TRBV20-1 to TRBJ2-3; the D gene is possibly TRBD2 (6 bases). CDR1 is DFQATT, CDR2 SNEGSKA, per germline (reference sequence). CDR3 length: 13 residues. Trimming removed 5 bases from V and 3 bases from J, with 12 bases in between. The CDR3 protein is CSAPPGTTDTQYF. The DNA read from the CDR3 is TGCAGTGCTCCCCCGGGGACTACAGATACG.

This clone appeared many times. The read is 3 residues too short to cover the CDR3 end, so that end is filled in from the germline J gene. This chain joins TRBV30 and TRBJ1-1, with D maybe TRBD1 (6 bases). Trimming stripped 0 bases from V and 1 base from J, with 15 bases between. The CDR3 covers 16 residues. The germline V gene has CDR1 GTSNPN and CDR2 SVGIG (reference sequence). This CDR3 is CAWSVLKDRRNTEAFF. Incomplete CDR3 DNA: TGTGCCTGGAGTGTTTTGAAAGACAGGAGGAACACTGAA. The variable domain in full, completed from reference TRBV30 and TRBJ1-1, reads SQTIHQWPATLVQPVGSPLSLECTVEGTSNPNLYWYRQAAGRGLQLLFYSVGIGQISSEVPQNLSASRPQDRQFILSSKKLLLSDSGFYLCAWSVLKDRRNTEAFFGQGTRLTVV.

This clone was seen at least ten times. The read comes to an end 3 residues before the CDR3 does, leaving the germline J gene to fill in the end. The V gene is TRBV7-9, the J gene TRBJ2-7; TRBD2 aligns across 7 bases. The CDR3 covers 14 residues. V lost 4 bases, J lost 2 bases, and 5 bases stayed unmatched. CDR1 SEHNR and CDR2 FQNEAQ come from the germline V gene (reference sequence). The CDR3 loop is CASSSLGGAYEQYF. The CDR3 DNA, read in part, is TGTGCCAGCAGCTCCCTGGGGGGGGCCTACGAG.

This clone was seen ten or more times. Sequencing ends 3 residues short of the CDR3 end; the germline J gene provides the rest. This chain uses TRBV20-1 with TRBJ2-3, with TRBD2 matching 7 bases. Looked up from germline, CDR1 is DFQATT and CDR2 is SNEGSKA (reference sequence). The length of the CDR3 is 14 residues. V lost 7 bases to trimming and J lost 4 bases; unmatched junction nucleotides: 11. The CDR3 DNA, read in part, is TGCAGTGGGGTTTTGGCGGGAGTGGCAGATACG. This translates into CSGVLAGVADT. The whole CDR3 is CSGVLAGVADTQYF.